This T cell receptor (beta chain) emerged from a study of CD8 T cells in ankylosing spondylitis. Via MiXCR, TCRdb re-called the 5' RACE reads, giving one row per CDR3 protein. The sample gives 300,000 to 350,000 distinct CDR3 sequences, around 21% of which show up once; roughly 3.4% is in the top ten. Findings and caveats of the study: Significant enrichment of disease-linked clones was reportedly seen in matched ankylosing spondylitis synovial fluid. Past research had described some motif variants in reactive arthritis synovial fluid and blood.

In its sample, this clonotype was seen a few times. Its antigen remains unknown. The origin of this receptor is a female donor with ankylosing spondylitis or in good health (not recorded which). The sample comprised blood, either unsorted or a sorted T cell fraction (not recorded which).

The CDR3 here is CASSLPRGDPGELFF. Here the CDR3 DNA reads TGCGCCAGCAGCTTACCGAGGGGAGACCCCGGGGAGCTGTTTTTT. V gene TRBV5-1 combines with J gene TRBJ2-2; D tentatively fits TRBD1 or TRBD2 (5 bases each). The CDR3 is 15 residues long. The germline gives CDR1 SGHRS, CDR2 YFSETQ. V lost 2 bases and J 6 bases, leaving 14 bases between the germline ends.